Sequencing of this T cell receptor beta chain was carried out in a study of T cells after yellow fever vaccination. A universal primer site and UMIs were added as TCR cDNA was made by 5'RACE template switching. From the 5' RACE reads, TCRdb called clonotypes with MiXCR, one entry per CDR3 protein. The sample has 620,000 or so distinct CDR3 sequences; roughly a sixth are singletons. This clonotype was detected only a few times. No antigen is known for it. Study-level results: A secondary response was less intense yet reached its peak sooner, at day 5 versus 15.

The germline V and J ends were trimmed by 5 bases and 6 bases, with 15 bases remaining between them. The germline CDR1 and CDR2 sequences are SGHTA and FQGNSA. The CDR3 totals 14 residues. The sequencing used PBMCs, collected less than 6 days after the first yellow fever vaccination. This chain links TRBV7-2 with TRBJ2-3; unclear D gene. This receptor was taken from a man aged 18 to 35 who received the YFV17D yellow fever vaccine. CDR3 protein: CASSTNPGLDTQYF. In DNA form, the CDR3 reads TGTGCCAGCAGCACCAACCCAGGTCTGGATACGCAGTATTTT.